What follows describes a single T cell receptor (beta chain). The V gene end was trimmed by 6 bases and the J gene end by 6 bases; junction bases not matched to a gene: 4. The CDR3 is 13 residues long. Germline V gives CDR1 ENHRY, CDR2 SYGVKD. The entry originates in a study of blood T cell repertoires in COVID-19. Overall study: The United States, Italy and Spain supplied acute and convalescent COVID-19 samples. Nucleic acid was either cDNA or gDNA, and it came from T cells, B-cell-depleted T cells, or PBMCs.

Authors' processing steps: Nucleated cell counts were estimated from reference gene primer amplification. The method was immunoSEQ multiplex PCR; TCRdb's version includes in-frame clones alone and lacks a portion of them. V, J and clone size are taken as reported in that table, and D and trimming were inferred from the DNA itself. Here the sample spans 350,000 to 450,000 clones, 70% to 90% being singletons. Seattle's enrolled individuals joined amid active infection and were then monitored longitudinally. What was sequenced was peripheral blood. The TCR was taken from a woman aged 40 to 50 with COVID-19, enrolled during active disease. This chain uses TRBV10-3 with TRBJ1-5; 8 bases fit TRBD1. The CDR3 sequence: CAIRGQGAQPQHF. The CDR3 nucleotides are TGTGCCATCAGAGGACAGGGAGCTCAGCCCCAGCATTTT.